This T cell receptor beta chain is from a study of blood T cell repertoires in COVID-19. Study at large: Sites across the United States, Italy and Spain contributed samples from acute and convalescent COVID-19. In each case, the material was cDNA or gDNA derived from T cells, B-cell-depleted T cells, or PBMCs.

The CDR3 totals 18 residues. The germline gives CDR1 SEHNR, CDR2 FQNEAQ (reference sequence). The V and J ends lost 1 base and 3 bases, in that order; junction bases with no gene match: 11. In the original analysis: Researchers report that nucleated cell counts were estimated from reference gene primer amplification. Some clones are missing from TCRdb's copy, which holds only in-frame ones; the method was immunoSEQ multiplex PCR. Clone size and V and J calls were adopted from that table, with D and trimming inferred from the DNA. The sample includes 250,000 to 300,000 clones, under 90% of them seen just once.

Sequenced material: peripheral blood. The TCR was taken from a woman aged 55-70 years with active or convalescent COVID-19. The chain joins TRBV7-9 to TRBJ2-7; 11 bases are shared with TRBD2. CDR3 coding DNA: TGTGCCAGCAGCTTAGTTTCTAGCGGGGGGTGCGGGGTCTACGAGCAGTACTTC. This sequence encodes CASSLVSSGGCGVYEQYF.